This TCR beta chain was retrieved from a study of T cell responses to AZD1222 COVID-19 vaccine. Of note for this clone: Its antigen is as yet unknown.

The germline CDR1 and CDR2 sequences are MDHEN and SYDVKM. V was clipped by 4 bases and J by 4 bases, with 8 bases between them. CDR3 length equals 13 residues. General observations from the study: Within unmutated variant regions lay the reported targets of nearly half of spike-specific TCRs. Only six or seven AZD1222 recipients tested seropositive at baseline.

Generated by immunoSEQ multiplex PCR, the TCRdb table keeps only in-frame clones and is missing some. The sample records about 120,000 clones, 75% to 90% being singletons. The receptor was isolated from an adult who received the AZD1222 COVID-19 vaccine. The sequencing used peripheral blood, collected 28 days after the second AZD1222 dose. The chain combines TRBV28 with TRBJ1-5, with D possibly matching TRBD1 (5 bases). Written as DNA, the CDR3 is TGTGCCAGCAGTTATACAGGAAATCAGCCCCAGCATTTT. As protein: CASSYTGNQPQHF.